Each of the 5 T cell receptor beta chains below was sequenced from the same sample in a study of OX40 agonist ivuxolimab in advanced cancers. Using immunoSEQ multiplex PCR, the repertoire was profiled, and TCRdb retains in-frame clones only, with some absent. The data contain some 58,000 clones, around four fifths of them singletons. Source: CD4+ or CD8+ T cells sorted from blood, taken in a trial of the OX40 agonist ivuxolimab. These receptors came from an adult with an advanced solid tumor such as melanoma, head and neck, liver or kidney cancer.

The chain carries TRBV4-3 and TRBJ2-3, with a possible D match to TRBD1 (5 bases). The CDR3 contains 18 residues. Germline V gives CDR1 LGHNA, CDR2 YSLEER. V dropped 0 bases and J dropped 4 bases, with 20 bases sitting between them. The CDR3 DNA reads as TGCGCCAGCAGCCAAGATGTACAGGTGGCGACGGTCCCAGATACGCAGTATTTT. Protein sequence: CASSQDVQVATVPDTQYF.

The rearrangement joins TRBV11-2 to TRBJ1-5, with D unresolved. Germline V gene data show CDR1 as SGHAT and CDR2 as FQNNGV. This CDR3 spans 14 amino acids. Trimming removed 3 bases at V and 7 bases at J, with 13 bases between. The CDR3 DNA sequence: TGTGCCAGCAGCTTTGAGGGATATAGGCAGCCCCAGCATTTT. Its protein is CASSFEGYRQPQHF.

The rearrangement uses TRBV7-9 and TRBJ2-2; D is unclear. The CDR3 has 14 amino acids. V shed 3 bases and J shed 2 bases, with 7 bases lying between them. CDR1 and CDR2 (germline): SEHNR, FQNEAQ (reference sequence). CDR3 protein: CASSFGPNTGELFF. The DNA for the CDR3 is TGTGCCAGCAGCTTTGGGCCAAACACCGGGGAGCTGTTTTTT.

The sample holds a few counts of this clone. The gene calls are TRBV5-4 and TRBJ2-1, with 9 bases lining up with TRBD2. V shed 5 bases, J shed 7 bases, and the junction held 10 bases outside the gene matches. Germline CDR1 is SGHNT and CDR2 is YYREEE (reference sequence). The CDR3 is made up of 15 amino acids. The CDR3 sequence is CASSSVKREENEQFF. DNA for the CDR3: TGTGCCAGCAGTTCCGTTAAGCGGGAGGAAAATGAGCAGTTCTTC.

CDR3 DNA: TGTGCCACCAGCAGAGGCGGGCCAGGCTATAGCAATCAGCCCCAGCATTTT. It is translated as CATSRGGPGYSNQPQHF. V usage is TRBV15 and J usage is TRBJ1-5; D gene ambiguous. The germline V gene has CDR1 LNHNV and CDR2 YYDKDF (reference sequence). The CDR3 extends over 17 amino acids. V was clipped by 1 base and J by 0 bases, with 13 bases between them.